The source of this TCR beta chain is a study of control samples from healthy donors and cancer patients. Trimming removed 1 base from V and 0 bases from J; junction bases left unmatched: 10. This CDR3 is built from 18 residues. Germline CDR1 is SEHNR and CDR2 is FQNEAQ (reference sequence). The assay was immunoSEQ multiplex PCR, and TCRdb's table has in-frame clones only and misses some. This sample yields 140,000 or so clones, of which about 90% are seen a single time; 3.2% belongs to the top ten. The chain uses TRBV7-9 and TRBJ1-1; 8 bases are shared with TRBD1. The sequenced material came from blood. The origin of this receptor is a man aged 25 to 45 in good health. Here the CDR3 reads CASSLEDGRGRLNTEAFF. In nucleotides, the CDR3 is TGTGCCAGCAGCTTAGAAGATGGCAGGGGGCGCCTGAACACTGAAGCTTTCTTT.